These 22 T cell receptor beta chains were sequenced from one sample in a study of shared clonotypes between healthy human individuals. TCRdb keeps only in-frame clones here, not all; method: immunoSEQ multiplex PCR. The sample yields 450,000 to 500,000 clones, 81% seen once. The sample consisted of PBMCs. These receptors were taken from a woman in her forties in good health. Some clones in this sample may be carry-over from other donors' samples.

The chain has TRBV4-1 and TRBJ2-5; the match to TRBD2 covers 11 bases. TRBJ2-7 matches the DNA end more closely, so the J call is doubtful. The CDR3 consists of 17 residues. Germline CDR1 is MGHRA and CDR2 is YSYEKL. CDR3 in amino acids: CASSQGWTSGFSYEQYF. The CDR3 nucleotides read TGCGCCAGCAGCCAAGGGTGGACTAGCGGGTTCTCCTACGAGCAGTACTTC.

The CDR3 spells CASSLVLAGSYNEQFF. CDR3 nucleotides: TGTGCCAGCAGCTTAGTGCTAGCGGGATCGTACAATGAGCAGTTCTTC. The gene calls are TRBV7-7 and TRBJ2-1; TRBD2 matches at 9 bases. Germline CDR1 reads SSHAT; CDR2 reads FNYEAQ (reference sequence). The CDR3 loop spans 16 amino acids. Trimming at V came to 1 base and at J to 4 bases, leaving 5 bases not matched to a gene. Drawing the rest from reference TRBV7-7 and TRBJ2-1, the complete variable domain is GAGVSQSPRYKVTKRGQDVTLRCDPISSHATLYWYQQALGQGPEFLTYFNYEAQPDKSGLPSDRFSAERPEGSISTLTIQRTEQRDSAMYRCASSLVLAGSYNEQFFGPGTRLTVL.

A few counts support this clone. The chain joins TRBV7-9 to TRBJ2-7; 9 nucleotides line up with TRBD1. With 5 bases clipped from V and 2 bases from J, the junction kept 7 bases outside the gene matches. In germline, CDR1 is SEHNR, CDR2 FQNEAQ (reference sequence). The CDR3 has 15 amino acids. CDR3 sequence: CASSTPGQGPYEQYF. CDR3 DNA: TGTGCCAGCAGCACCCCGGGACAGGGTCCCTACGAGCAGTACTTC. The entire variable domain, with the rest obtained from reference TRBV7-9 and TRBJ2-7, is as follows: DTGVSQNPRHKITKRGQNVTFRCDPISEHNRLYWYRQTLGQGPEFLTYFQNEAQLEKSRLLSDRFSAERPKGSFSTLEIQRTEQGDSAMYLCASSTPGQGPYEQYFGPGTRLTVT.

In DNA, the CDR3 is TGTGCCAGCAGTTCCCGGGACAGGGCCTACGAGCAGTACTTC. Encoded protein: CASSSRDRAYEQYF. The V gene is TRBV27, the J gene TRBJ2-7, with 9 bases aligning to TRBD1. CDR1 is MNHEY, CDR2 SMNVEV, per germline (reference sequence). After removal of 4 bases from V and 2 bases from J, the junction contained 3 bases not matched to a gene. The CDR3 extends over 14 amino acids.

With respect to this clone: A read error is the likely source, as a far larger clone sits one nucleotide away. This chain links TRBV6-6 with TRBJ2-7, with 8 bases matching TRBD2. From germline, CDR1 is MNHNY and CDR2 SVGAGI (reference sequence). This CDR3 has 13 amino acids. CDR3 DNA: TGTGCCAGCGGCGGGACTAGTTCCTACGGGCAGTACTTC. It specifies CASGGTSSYGQYF.

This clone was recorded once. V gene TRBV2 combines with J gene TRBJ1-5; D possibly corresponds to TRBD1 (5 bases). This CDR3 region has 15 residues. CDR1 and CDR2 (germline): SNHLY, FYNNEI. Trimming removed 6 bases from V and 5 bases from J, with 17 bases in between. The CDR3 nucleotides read TGTGCCAGCAGCCGGGATTTCGGGGGGGATCAGCCCCAGCATTTT. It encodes CASSRDFGGDQPQHF.

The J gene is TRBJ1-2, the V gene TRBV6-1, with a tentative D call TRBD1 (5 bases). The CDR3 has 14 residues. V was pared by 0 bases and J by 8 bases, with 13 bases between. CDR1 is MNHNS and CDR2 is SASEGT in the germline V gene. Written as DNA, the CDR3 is TGTGCCAGCAGTGAAGCGCGGCAGGGCGGGGGCTACACCTTC. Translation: CASSEARQGGGYTF.

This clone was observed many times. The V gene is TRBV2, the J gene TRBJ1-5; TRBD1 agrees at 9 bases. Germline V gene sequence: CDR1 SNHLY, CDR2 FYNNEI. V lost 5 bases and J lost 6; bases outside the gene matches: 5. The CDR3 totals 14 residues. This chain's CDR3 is CASSSDRGIQPQHF. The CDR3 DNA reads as TGTGCCAGCAGTTCTGACAGGGGGATTCAGCCCCAGCATTTT.

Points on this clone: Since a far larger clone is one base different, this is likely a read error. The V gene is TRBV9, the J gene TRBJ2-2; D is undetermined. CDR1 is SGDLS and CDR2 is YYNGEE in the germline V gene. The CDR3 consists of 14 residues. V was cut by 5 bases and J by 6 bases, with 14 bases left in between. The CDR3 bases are TGTGCCAGCAGGTATCTCCTTGGGGCCGGGGAGCTGTTTTTT. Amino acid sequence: CASRYLLGAGELFF. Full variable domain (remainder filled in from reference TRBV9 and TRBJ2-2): DSGVTQTPKHLITATGQRVTLRCSPRSGDLSVYWYQQSLDQGLQFLIQYYNGEERAKGNILERFSAQQFPDLHSELNLSSLELGDSALYFCASRYLLGAGELFFGEGSRLTVL.

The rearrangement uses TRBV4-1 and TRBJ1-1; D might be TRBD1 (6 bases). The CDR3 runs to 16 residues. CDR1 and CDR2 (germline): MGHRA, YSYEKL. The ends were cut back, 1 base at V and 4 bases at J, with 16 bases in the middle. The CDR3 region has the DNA TGCGCCAGCAGCCAAGGACAGGCGGGGGTGGCCACTGAAGCTTTCTTT. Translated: CASSQGQAGVATEAFF.

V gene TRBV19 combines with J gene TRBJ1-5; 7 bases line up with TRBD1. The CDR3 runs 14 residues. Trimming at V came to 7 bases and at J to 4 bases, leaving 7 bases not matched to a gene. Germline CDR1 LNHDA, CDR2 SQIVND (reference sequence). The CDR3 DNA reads TGTGCCAGTACCGCCAGGGGGGAAAATCAGCCCCAGCATTTT. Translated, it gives CASTARGENQPQHF.

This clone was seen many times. CDR3 sequence (DNA): TGTGCCAGCAGCGTAGGGGTCAGAAACTACGAGCAGTACTTC. It encodes CASSVGVRNYEQYF. The rearrangement links TRBV9 to TRBJ2-7, with D unclear. Germline values: CDR1 SGDLS, CDR2 YYNGEE. The CDR3 sequence is 14 residues long. V was clipped by 0 bases and J by 3 bases, with 10 bases between them. The full variable domain, in which reference TRBV9 and TRBJ2-7 provide the parts outside the CDR3, is DSGVTQTPKHLITATGQRVTLRCSPRSGDLSVYWYQQSLDQGLQFLIQYYNGEERAKGNILERFSAQQFPDLHSELNLSSLELGDSALYFCASSVGVRNYEQYFGPGTRLTVT.

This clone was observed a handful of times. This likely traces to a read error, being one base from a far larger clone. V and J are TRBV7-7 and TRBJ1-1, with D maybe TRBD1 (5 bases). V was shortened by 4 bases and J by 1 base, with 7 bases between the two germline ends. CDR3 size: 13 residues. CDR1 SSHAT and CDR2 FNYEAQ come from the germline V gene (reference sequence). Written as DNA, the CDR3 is TGTGCCAGCAGCTCGACAGAGAACACTGAAGCTTTCTTT. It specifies CASSSTENTEAFF.

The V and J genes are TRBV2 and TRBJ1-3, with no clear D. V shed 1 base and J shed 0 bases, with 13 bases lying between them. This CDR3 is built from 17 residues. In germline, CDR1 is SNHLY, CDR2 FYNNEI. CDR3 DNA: TGTGCCAGCAGTGAAGAAGCCCGGCCAGCCTCTGGAAACACCATATATTTT. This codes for CASSEEARPASGNTIYF.

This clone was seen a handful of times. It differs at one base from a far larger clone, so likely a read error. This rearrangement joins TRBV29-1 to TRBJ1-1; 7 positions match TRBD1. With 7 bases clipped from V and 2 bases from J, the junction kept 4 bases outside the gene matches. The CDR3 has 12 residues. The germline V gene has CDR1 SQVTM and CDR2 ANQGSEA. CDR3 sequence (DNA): TGCAGCGGGGGACAGCATAACACTGAAGCTTTCTTT. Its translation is CSGGQHNTEAFF.

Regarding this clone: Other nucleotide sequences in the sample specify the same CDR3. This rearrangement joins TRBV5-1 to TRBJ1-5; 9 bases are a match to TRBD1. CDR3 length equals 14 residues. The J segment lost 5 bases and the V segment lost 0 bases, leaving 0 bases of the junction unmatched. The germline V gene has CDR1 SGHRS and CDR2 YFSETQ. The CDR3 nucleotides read TGCGCCAGCAGCTTGGGGACAGGGGATCAGCCCCAGCATTTT. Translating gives CASSLGTGDQPQHF.

The CDR3 DNA reads as TGTGCCAGCAGTCAGAGACTAGCGGGAGGCCCCGAGCAGTACTTC. Encoded protein: CASSQRLAGGPEQYF. The chain recombines TRBV7-2 with TRBJ2-7, with 13 bases identical to TRBD2. This CDR3 region has 15 residues. In germline, CDR1 is SGHTA, CDR2 FQGNSA. With V trimmed by 6 bases and J by 6 bases, 8 bases remained unmatched.

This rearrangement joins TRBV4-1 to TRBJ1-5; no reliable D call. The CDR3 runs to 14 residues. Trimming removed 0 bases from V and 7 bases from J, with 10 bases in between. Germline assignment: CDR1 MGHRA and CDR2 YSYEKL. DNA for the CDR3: TGCGCCAGCAGCCAAGAGAGGGTGGGGCAGCCCCAGCATTTT. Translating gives CASSQERVGQPQHF.

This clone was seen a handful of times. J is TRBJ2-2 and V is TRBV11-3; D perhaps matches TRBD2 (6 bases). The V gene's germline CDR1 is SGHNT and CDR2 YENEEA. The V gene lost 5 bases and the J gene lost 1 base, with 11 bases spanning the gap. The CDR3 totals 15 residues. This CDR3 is CASSRETLNTGELFF. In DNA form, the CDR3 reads TGTGCCAGCAGCCGGGAGACTCTGAACACCGGGGAGCTGTTTTTT.

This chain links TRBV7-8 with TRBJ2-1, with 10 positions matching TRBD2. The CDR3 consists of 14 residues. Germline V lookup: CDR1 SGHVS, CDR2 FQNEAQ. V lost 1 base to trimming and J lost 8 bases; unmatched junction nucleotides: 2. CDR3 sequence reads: CASSLVTSGDEQFF. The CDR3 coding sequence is TGTGCCAGCAGCTTAGTTACTAGCGGGGATGAGCAGTTCTTC. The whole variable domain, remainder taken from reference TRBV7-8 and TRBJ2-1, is GAGVSQSPRYKVAKRGQDVALRCDPISGHVSLFWYQQALGQGPEFLTYFQNEAQLDKSGLPSDRFFAERPEGSVSTLKIQRTQQEDSAVYLCASSLVTSGDEQFFGPGTRLTVL.

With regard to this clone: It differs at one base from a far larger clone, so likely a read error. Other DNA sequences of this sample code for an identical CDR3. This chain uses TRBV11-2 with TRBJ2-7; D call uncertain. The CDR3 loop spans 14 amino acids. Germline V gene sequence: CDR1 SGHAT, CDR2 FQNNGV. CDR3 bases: TGTGCCAGCAGCTTAGATCGATTATTTTACGAGCAATACTTC. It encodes CASSLDRLFYEQYF.

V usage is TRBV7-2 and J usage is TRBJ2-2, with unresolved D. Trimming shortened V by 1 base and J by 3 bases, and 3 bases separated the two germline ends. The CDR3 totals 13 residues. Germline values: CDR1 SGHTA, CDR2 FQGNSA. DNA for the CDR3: TGTGCCAGCAGCTTAGGGTACACCGGGGAGCTGTTTTTT. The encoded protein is CASSLGYTGELFF. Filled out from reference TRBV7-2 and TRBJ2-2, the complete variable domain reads GAGVSQSPSNKVTEKGKDVELRCDPISGHTALYWYRQSLGQGLEFLIYFQGNSAPDKSGLPSDRFSAERTGGSVSTLTIQRTQQEDSAVYLCASSLGYTGELFFGEGSRLTVL.